This T cell receptor beta chain was sequenced for a study of PD-L1 blockade in urothelial cancer. Losses at the gene ends were 0 bases for V and 7 bases for J; bases not matched to a gene: 12. The CDR3 has 18 amino acids. Germline V gene data show CDR1 as SGHAT and CDR2 as FQDESV (reference sequence). Noted time point: peripheral blood 6 weeks after treatment start. Assay used: immunoSEQ multiplex PCR; TCRdb lists only in-frame clones, some missing. The data show fewer than 50,000 clones, under 95% seen once. In its sample, this clone was seen once. The source material was PBMCs, sampled around atezolizumab (anti-PD-L1) treatment. This chain joins TRBV11-1 and TRBJ2-1, with 10 bases fitting TRBD2. The receptor comes from a man between 65 and 85 years old with urothelial cancer. The CDR3 protein is CASSLAGGPSGRWNEQFF. The CDR3 DNA reads TGTGCCAGCAGCTTAGCCGGCGGGCCTAGCGGGAGATGGAATGAGCAGTTCTTC.